This T cell receptor (beta chain) was sequenced for a study of PD-L1 blockade in urothelial cancer. About the research overall: Samples came from 3 weeks, at the second dose, and 6 weeks into treatment.

This clone has just one count. Patient sample counts ranged from 1 to 8, pretreatment and on-treatment. Libraries were prepared by immunoSEQ multiplex PCR; TCRdb keeps only in-frame clonotypes and omits some of them. The sample consists of tens of thousands of clones, roughly 85% of them appearing once. Germline V gives CDR1 KGHSH, CDR2 LQKENI. Trimming took 2 bases from V and 1 from J; bases not matched to a gene: 0. This CDR3 comprises 14 residues. This clonotype was obtained from a man in his sixties with urothelial cancer. This chain uses TRBV18 with TRBJ1-1; 8 nucleotides agree with TRBD1. The sequenced sample was PBMCs, obtained around atezolizumab (anti-PD-L1) treatment. In DNA, the CDR3 is TGTGCCAGCTCACCAGGGACAGGGAACACTGAAGCTTTCTTT. Its protein product is CASSPGTGNTEAFF.